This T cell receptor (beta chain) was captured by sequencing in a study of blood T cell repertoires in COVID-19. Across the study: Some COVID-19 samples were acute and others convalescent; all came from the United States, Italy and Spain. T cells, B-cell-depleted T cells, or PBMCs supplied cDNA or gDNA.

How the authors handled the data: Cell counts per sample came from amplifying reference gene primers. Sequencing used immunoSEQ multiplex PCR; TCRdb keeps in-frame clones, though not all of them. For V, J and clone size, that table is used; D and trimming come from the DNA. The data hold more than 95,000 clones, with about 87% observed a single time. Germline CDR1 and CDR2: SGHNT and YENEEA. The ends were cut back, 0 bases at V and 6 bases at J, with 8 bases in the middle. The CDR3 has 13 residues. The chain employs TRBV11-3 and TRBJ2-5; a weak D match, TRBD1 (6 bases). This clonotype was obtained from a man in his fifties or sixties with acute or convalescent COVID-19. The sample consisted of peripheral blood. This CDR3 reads CASSLEQGKTQYF. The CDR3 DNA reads TGTGCCAGCAGCTTAGAACAGGGAAAGACCCAGTACTTC.